Listed below are T cell receptor beta chains from one sample, sequenced in a study of identical twins. TCRdb reprocessed the 5' RACE reads via MiXCR and lists one record per CDR3 protein. The repertoire holds approximately 250,000 distinct CDR3 sequences, with 6% to 7% as singletons. These same records also appear under a second study, on T cells expressing NK-cell markers.

The sample taken for sequencing was CD8+ T cells sorted from blood. All receptors derive from a woman under 30 in good health. Both conserved end residues are part of each CDR3. D genes are given only for firm matches. Only some rows state a clone size, as once, few, many or a class for expanded clones.

d_call,j_call,v_call,clone_size,cdr3_nt,cdr3_aa
.,TRBJ1-5,TRBV21-1,.,TGTGCCAGCAGCGTCGGGGTCACCGGGAGCAATCAGCCCCAGCATTTT,CASSVGVTGSNQPQHF
TRBD1,TRBJ1-2,TRBV29-1,.,TGCAGCGTTGAAGGGGTAGGAGACAGGGCTCGAGGCTACACCTTC,CSVEGVGDRARGYTF
.,TRBJ2-1,TRBV11-2,few,TGTGCCAGCACCACGGGGTATAGCCCCTACAATGAGCAGTTCTTC,CASTTGYSPYNEQFF
.,TRBJ1-2,TRBV12-3/TRBV12-4,.,TGTGCCAGCAGTTTAGCGCGGACGGCCCCGGGTGGCTACACCTTC,CASSLARTAPGGYTF
.,TRBJ2-5,TRBV7-9,few,TGTGCCAGCAGTCAAAAATCAAGGGGAAGAGAGACCCAGTACTTC,CASSQKSRGRETQYF
.,TRBJ2-1,TRBV11-2,many,TGTGCCAGCAGCCTTATCGGTGAGCAGTTCTTC,CASSLIGEQFF
.,TRBJ2-5,TRBV3-1,many,TGTGCCGAGTCGTGGGCAGACCAAGAGACCCAGTACTTC,CAESWADQETQYF
.,TRBJ1-2,TRBV18,few,TGTGCCAGCTCACCATTGGAAGGGTACTATGGCTACACCTTC,CASSPLEGYYGYTF
.,TRBJ2-7,TRBV20-1,many,TGCAGTGCTAAACGGGGCTCCTACGAGCAGTACTTC,CSAKRGSYEQYF
.,TRBJ2-3,TRBV10-3,many,TGTGCCATCTCCGGGGAGAGTTGGGATAGCACAGATACGCAGTATTTT,CAISGESWDSTDTQYF
.,TRBJ2-6,TRBV9,few,TGTGCCAGCTTGACCCGGAACGTCCTGACTTTC,CASLTRNVLTF
.,TRBJ2-1,TRBV5-6,few,TGTGCCAGCAGCTTCTTAGGTCATGAGCAGTTCTTC,CASSFLGHEQFF
.,TRBJ2-7,TRBV30,few,TGTGCAATACGGCCTGGCATATCCTACGAGCAGTACTTC,CAIRPGISYEQYF
.,TRBJ1-4,TRBV5-1,.,TGCGCCAGCAGCTTGGAGGCAGGAAGGGAAAAACTGTTTTTT,CASSLEAGREKLFF
.,TRBJ2-7,TRBV20-1,many,TGCAGTGCTAGAGATCTGCTGGATCACGAGCAGTACTTC,CSARDLLDHEQYF
.,TRBJ1-1,TRBV12-3/TRBV12-4,many,TGTGCCAGCTCGATTAGGCAGGCATCGTCTTTCTTT,CASSIRQASSFF
.,TRBJ1-5,TRBV7-9,many,TGTGCCAGCAGCGTTACAAATAGCAATCAGCCCCAGCATTTT,CASSVTNSNQPQHF
TRBD2,TRBJ2-3,TRBV3-1,.,TGTGCCAGCAGCCCCCCACCCCCCGGGGGGGTTGAAACGCAGTATTTT,CASSPPPPGGVETQYF
TRBD2,TRBJ2-3,TRBV6-5,few,TGTGCCAGCAGTTTCGAGCGGGGGGGTGCTACGCAGTATTTT,CASSFERGGATQYF
.,TRBJ1-5,TRBV11-2,few,TGTGCCAGCAGCTTAGTGGGAAATGGTGAGCCCCAGCATTTT,CASSLVGNGEPQHF
TRBD1,TRBJ1-2,TRBV6-5,many,TGTGCCAGCATGACAGGGGGTGGCTACACCTTC,CASMTGGGYTF
.,TRBJ2-2,TRBV6-5,many,TGTGCCAGCAGTTACGACGCAAGGACGGGACACACCGGGGAGCTGTTTTTT,CASSYDARTGHTGELFF
.,TRBJ2-5,TRBV27,.,TGTGCCAGCAGTTTAGGGGTCAGTCAAGAGACCCAGTACTTC,CASSLGVSQETQYF
.,TRBJ2-1,TRBV7-6,.,TGTGCCAGCAGCTTAATGGACTTCAATGAGCAGTTCTTC,CASSLMDFNEQFF
TRBD2,TRBJ2-1,TRBV2,.,TGTGCCAACTCCGGGACTATAAGCGATGAGCAGTTCTTC,CANSGTISDEQFF
.,TRBJ2-3,TRBV4-1,.,TGCGCCAGCAGACGCGCGGGCGCCACAGATACGCAGTATTTT,CASRRAGATDTQYF
TRBD2,TRBJ2-1,TRBV3-1,many,TGTGCCAGCAGCCATAGAGGAGCGGGGCTATACAATGAGCAGTTCTTC,CASSHRGAGLYNEQFF
TRBD2,TRBJ2-1,TRBV5-5,few,TGTGCCAGCAGCCCAAGACTAGCGGGGGCTCTCAATGAGCAGTTCTTC,CASSPRLAGALNEQFF
.,TRBJ1-2,TRBV12-3/TRBV12-4,many,TGTGCCAGCAGTCGCACGGCCGCTTATGGCTACACCTTC,CASSRTAAYGYTF
TRBD1,TRBJ2-7,TRBV18,few,TGTGCCAGCTCTCCCAACAGGGGGGTTTCCTACGAGCAGTACTTC,CASSPNRGVSYEQYF
.,TRBJ1-3,TRBV2,.,TGTGCCGCCGGCGCAACTGGAAACACCATATATTTT,CAAGATGNTIYF
.,TRBJ2-5,TRBV20-1,few,TGCAGTGCTAGTTTGTGGGAAGAGGCAGAGACCCAGTACTTC,CSASLWEEAETQYF
TRBD1,TRBJ1-4,TRBV9,.,TGTGCCAGCAGTACGACAGGGGCCCAGGGAAAACTGTTTTTT,CASSTTGAQGKLFF
.,TRBJ2-3,TRBV5-1,few,TGCGCCAGCAGCTTGGCCGGGACTTACACAGATACGCAGTATTTT,CASSLAGTYTDTQYF
TRBD1,TRBJ1-1,TRBV5-5,.,TGTGCCAGCAGCGTCGAGGACAGGGCGACTGAAGCTTTCTTT,CASSVEDRATEAFF
.,TRBJ2-3,TRBV11-3,few,TGTGCCAGCAGCTTATTTGGGAGTACGGAGTTATCAGATACGCAGTATTTT,CASSLFGSTELSDTQYF
.,TRBJ2-3,TRBV11-2,many,TGTGCCAGCAGCTTAGATCTATGGGGGTCAGATACGCAGTATTTT,CASSLDLWGSDTQYF
.,TRBJ2-1,TRBV12-3/TRBV12-4,few,TGTGCCAGCACTCAGGAGGGCACGGTTAACAATGAGCAGTTCTTC,CASTQEGTVNNEQFF
.,TRBJ2-7,TRBV11-2,.,TGTGCCAGCACCCCCGGGGACTCCTACGAGCAGTACTTC,CASTPGDSYEQYF
.,TRBJ2-1,TRBV29-1,many,TGCAGCGCCGACTTGCGAGCTGATGAGCAGTTCTTC,CSADLRADEQFF
.,TRBJ2-1,TRBV4-3,many,TGCGCCAGCAGCCAGGGAAGGGGGAATCGGTACAATGAGCAGTTCTTC,CASSQGRGNRYNEQFF
TRBD2,TRBJ2-7,TRBV7-2,few,TGTGCCAGCAGCTCGGGGGGTGGGACTAGCCCCCTCGAGCAGTACTTC,CASSSGGGTSPLEQYF
TRBD2,TRBJ2-5,TRBV27,many,TGTGCCAGCACGCGGACTAGCGCGACGATTCAAGAGACCCAGTACTTC,CASTRTSATIQETQYF
TRBD2,TRBJ2-3,TRBV30,once,TGTGCCTGGAGGCCCGGGCGGGAGAAAGTGTTAGATACGCAGTATTTT,CAWRPGREKVLDTQYF